The 8 T cell receptor beta chains given below trace back to one sample, sequenced in a study of Ad26.COV2.S vaccination and SARS-CoV-2 variants. Treatment given: over 15 received Ad26.COV2.S at low or high dose, single or two shots; about five received placebo; per-sample allocation not given. Repertoires come from day 63 after the first vaccine or placebo injection. Produced via immunoSEQ multiplex PCR; TCRdb's table is partial and in-frame only. The table includes more than 300,000 clones, 88% detected once. Sequences were derived from peripheral blood, sampled in a trial of Ad26.COV2.S vaccine versus placebo. The receptors were gathered from a person between 18 and 65 years old who received the Ad26.COV2.S COVID-19 vaccine or a placebo.

V is TRBV7-6 and J is TRBJ2-3; TRBD2 matches 11 bases. Trimming removed 2 bases from V and 4 bases from J; junction bases left unmatched: 2. The V gene's germline CDR1 is SGHVS and CDR2 FNYEAQ. The CDR3 sequence is 15 residues long. CDR3 nucleotide sequence: TGTGCCAGCAGCTTATTAGCGGGGGGGCCAGATACGCAGTATTTT. Translated: CASSLLAGGPDTQYF.

The V call is TRBV11-2, the J call TRBJ1-1; D is undetermined. The CDR3 loop spans 12 amino acids. Germline V gene sequence: CDR1 SGHAT, CDR2 FQNNGV. The V and J ends lost 1 base and 6 bases respectively, with 6 bases between them. CDR3 residues: CASSLVLAEAFF. CDR3 sequence (DNA): TGTGCCAGCAGCTTAGTCCTGGCTGAAGCTTTCTTT.

The chain employs TRBV25-1 and TRBJ1-1; D may be TRBD1 (5 bases). CDR3 length: 16 amino acids. CDR1 and CDR2 from the germline V gene are MGHDK and SYGVNS. Trimming pared 6 bases from V and 5 bases from J, leaving 22 bases between. CDR3 DNA: TGTGCCAGCAGCCGAATCCCAGGGAGCGGTGGGACTGAAGCTTTCTTT. This codes for CASSRIPGSGGTEAFF.

This chain links TRBV5-1 with TRBJ2-5; perhaps TRBD2 as D (5 bases). V lost 2 bases, J lost 4 bases, and 9 bases lay in between. Germline assignment: CDR1 SGHRS and CDR2 YFSETQ. There are 13 residues in the CDR3. The CDR3 DNA sequence: TGCGCCAGCAGCTTACGGGGAAGAGAGACCCAGTACTTC. Protein: CASSLRGRETQYF.

Remarks on this clone: The junction does not match germline at one end; this may be a read error. The chain links TRBV7-2 to TRBJ1-1, with D possibly TRBD1 on 6 matching bases. Looked up from germline, CDR1 is SGHTA and CDR2 is FQGNSA. The length of the CDR3 is 14 residues. CDR3: CASSLGGMNTEAFF. The CDR3 DNA sequence: TGTGCCAGCAGTTTAGGGGGGATGAACACTGAAGCTTTCTTT.

V gene TRBV7-8 combines with J gene TRBJ1-3; tentative D call: TRBD1 (5 bases). CDR1 SGHVS and CDR2 FQNEAQ come from the germline V gene. There are 15 residues in the CDR3. Trimming cost V 5 bases and J 3 bases, with 14 bases left between them. The CDR3 nucleotides read TGTGCCAGCAGCATCCCCCCAGGGTTTGGAAACACCATATATTTT. This encodes CASSIPPGFGNTIYF.

This sequence joins TRBV4-2 and TRBJ2-2; maybe TRBD2 (6 bases). The ends were cut back, 2 bases at V and 2 bases at J, with 27 bases in the middle. The CDR3 totals 21 residues. Germline V gene data show CDR1 as LGHNA and CDR2 as YNFKEQ. The CDR3 sequence: CASSQPVSLAGPGPNTGELFF. CDR3 coding DNA: TGTGCCAGCAGCCAACCCGTGTCCCTTGCGGGACCAGGCCCCAACACCGGGGAGCTGTTTTTT.

The V and J genes are TRBV11-1 and TRBJ2-7; D is uncertain. This CDR3 has 12 residues. Germline CDR1 and CDR2: SGHAT and FQDESV (reference sequence). Trimming took 2 bases from V and 5 from J, leaving 7 bases between them. CDR3 sequence reads: CASSLLGNEQYF. The CDR3 region has the DNA TGTGCCAGCAGCTTACTTGGGAACGAGCAGTACTTC.